This is a list of T cell receptor beta chains from one sample in a study of PD-1 blockade in classical Hodgkin lymphoma. Data came from immunoSEQ multiplex PCR; TCRdb stores just in-frame clones and leaves some out. This table holds about 43,000 clones, approximately 79% found once. The sample was peripheral blood mononuclear cells (PBMCs), taken before the second cycle of nivolumab. These receptor sequences come from a human donor with classical Hodgkin lymphoma. The CDR3 runs from the conserved cysteine through the conserved F or W. Each record gives: clone size, J gene, V gene, D gene, CDR3 DNA, CDR3 protein. A D gene is named only where the DNA matches it firmly. Where a row states a size, it is once, few, many or the class of an expanded clone; other rows omit it.

>.|TRBJ2-7|TRBV18|.
TGTGCCAGCTCACCGATGGGGGGGACATCCTCCTACGAGCAGTACTTC
CASSPMGGTSSYEQYF
>.|TRBJ2-3|TRBV7-3|.
TGTGCCAGCAGCCTCCAGGGTTCATCATCAGATACGCAGTATTTT
CASSLQGSSSDTQYF
>once|TRBJ1-5|TRBV28|.
TGTGCCAGCAGCCAACGGACAGCCATTGATCAGCCCCAGCATTTT
CASSQRTAIDQPQHF
>.|TRBJ2-5|TRBV7-2|TRBD1
TGTGCCAGCAGCACCGGGACAGCCGAGACCCAGTACTTC
CASSTGTAETQYF
>.|TRBJ1-3|TRBV7-9|.
TGTGCCAGCAAAACGGCCGGGTCTGGAAACACCATATATTTT
CASKTAGSGNTIYF
>.|TRBJ1-4|TRBV25-1|.
TGTGCCAGCAGTGCCGCCAGGGGAAACGAAAAACTGTTTTTT
CASSAARGNEKLFF
>.|TRBJ2-7|TRBV28|.
TGTGCCAGCAGTTTATGGGAACACTCGGGTGTCTACGAGCAGTACTTC
CASSLWEHSGVYEQYF
>once|TRBJ2-5|TRBV27|TRBD2
TGTGCCAGCAGTCCGGGGACTAGCGGGAGGGGGACCCAGTACTTC
CASSPGTSGRGTQYF
>.|TRBJ1-5|TRBV19|TRBD1
TGTGCCAGTAGTATCTTAGGCCCCGGGACAGGGGGCTACAATCAGCCCCAGCATTTT
CASSILGPGTGGYNQPQHF
>.|TRBJ2-1|TRBV6-5|TRBD1
TGTGCCAGCAGACGGGACAGTTACAATGAGCAGTTCTTC
CASRRDSYNEQFF
>.|TRBJ1-5|TRBV9|.
TGTGCCAGCAGCGTAGACAGTGTAATAGGTCAGCCCCAGCATTTT
CASSVDSVIGQPQHF
>.|TRBJ2-7|TRBV30|.
TGTGCCTGGAGTCCACTTAGGGAGCAGTACTTC
CAWSPLREQYF
>.|TRBJ2-7|TRBV6-5|.
TGTGCCAGCAGTTACCCCACGGGGGAGCAGTACTTC
CASSYPTGEQYF
>.|TRBJ1-5|TRBV5-3|.
TGTGCCAGAAGTTTTGGTGGCCCCTTTCAGCCCCAGCATTTT
CARSFGGPFQPQHF
>.|TRBJ2-7|TRBV7-9|.
TGTGCCAGCAGCTCCCCCTATGGGTCCTACGAGCAGTACTTC
CASSSPYGSYEQYF
>.|TRBJ2-3|TRBV9|TRBD2
TGTGCCAGCAGCGTAAGAGGACTAGCAGCAGATACGCAGTATTTT
CASSVRGLAADTQYF
>few|TRBJ2-1|TRBV6-5|TRBD1
TGTGCCAGCAGTACCGGACAGGGGCCTGTGGATGAGCAGTTCTTC
CASSTGQGPVDEQFF
>once|TRBJ2-1|TRBV9|TRBD2
TGTGCCAGCAGCCCTAGCGGGATAAGGAATGAGCAGTTCTTC
CASSPSGIRNEQFF
>.|TRBJ1-6|TRBV10-3|.
TGTGCCATCAATCCCGGGACTCTAGAAGCACCCCTCCACTTT
CAINPGTLEAPLHF
>.|TRBJ1-5|TRBV7-8|TRBD1
TGTGCCAGCAAGTCAGGGGGGGATCAGCCCCAGCATTTT
CASKSGGDQPQHF
>medium-sized|TRBJ1-1|TRBV7-9|.
TGTGCCAGCAGCCCTAGGACAGAGAACACTGAAGCTTTCTTT
CASSPRTENTEAFF
>.|TRBJ2-1|TRBV5-1|TRBD2
TGCGCCAGCGGCCCGGGACTAGCGGGAGTAAATGAGCAGTTCTTC
CASGPGLAGVNEQFF
>.|TRBJ2-7|TRBV9|TRBD2
TGTGCCAGCAGCCCTGGCTGGGCGGGGGGCTACGAGCAGTACTTC
CASSPGWAGGYEQYF
>.|TRBJ1-6|TRBV15|.
TGTGCCACCAGCACCCGCGAGAGTTCACCCCTCCACTTT
CATSTRESSPLHF
>.|TRBJ1-2|TRBV27|TRBD1
TGTGCCAGCAGCCCGGACAGGGGCAGTGGCTACACCTTC
CASSPDRGSGYTF
>.|TRBJ2-3|TRBV4-3|TRBD2
TGCGCCAGCAGCCAAGTCGCAGCGGGGGGCGGAGATACGCAGTATTTT
CASSQVAAGGGDTQYF
>once|TRBJ1-1|TRBV4-3|.
TGCGCCAGCAGTTACAGAGAAGCTTTCTTT
CASSYREAFF
>.|TRBJ1-3|TRBV6-1|.
TGTGCCAGCAGTGAAGTGAGGGGAAACACCATATATTTT
CASSEVRGNTIYF
>few|TRBJ2-1|TRBV25-1|TRBD2
TGTGCCAGCAGTGAAGGGGCGGGGGGCCTCCATGAGCAGTTCTTC
CASSEGAGGLHEQFF
>once|TRBJ2-7|TRBV25-1|TRBD2
TGTGCCAGCGGCGAAAGCGGGAGGGCCTACGAGCAGTACTTC
CASGESGRAYEQYF
>.|TRBJ1-4|TRBV4-3|.
TGCGCCAGCAGCCAAGAAAATAGGGTTAACGAAAAACTGTTTTTT
CASSQENRVNEKLFF
>.|TRBJ1-2|TRBV7-2|TRBD1
TGTGCCAGCAGCTTAGGGACAGGTTATGGCTACACTTTC
CASSLGTGYGYTF
>.|TRBJ2-1|TRBV5-6|TRBD1
TGTGCCAGCAGCTCCCGGACAGGGGGCTCCTACAATGAGCAGTTCTTC
CASSSRTGGSYNEQFF
>few|TRBJ1-2|TRBV2|.
TGTGCCAGCAGTGAATCGGGAGCTGGGTTCTATGGCTACACCTTC
CASSESGAGFYGYTF
>.|TRBJ2-2|TRBV9|.
TGTGCCAGCAGCGTAGGTGCAGGGGGGTATTCGGGCACCGGGGAGCTGTTTTTT
CASSVGAGGYSGTGELFF
>.|TRBJ1-3|TRBV4-3|.
TGCGCCAGCAGCCAAGCGACAGCTCACTCTGGAAACACCATATATTTT
CASSQATAHSGNTIYF
>few|TRBJ2-3|TRBV4-1|.
TGCGCCAGCAGCCACCACAGTGGCACAGATACGCAGTATTTT
CASSHHSGTDTQYF
>few|TRBJ2-1|TRBV9|.
TGTGCCAGCGCCTCTTCGGGTGAGCAGTTCTTC
CASASSGEQFF
>few|TRBJ1-2|TRBV19|.
TGTGCCAGTAGACTGGACAGAAACTATGGCTACACCTTC
CASRLDRNYGYTF
>few|TRBJ2-3|TRBV9|TRBD2
TGTGCCAGCAGCGTAGACCCCTCCCGGACTAGCGGGGTCACAGATACGCAGTATTTT
CASSVDPSRTSGVTDTQYF
>.|TRBJ1-5|TRBV5-1|.
TGCGCCAGCAGCTTAGGTCCCGAAGGGAATCAGCCCCAGCATTTT
CASSLGPEGNQPQHF
>.|TRBJ2-3|TRBV28|TRBD2
TGTGCCAGCAGTTTGATAGGCGGGAGGGCCAAAGATACGCAGTATTTT
CASSLIGGRAKDTQYF
>few|TRBJ1-3|TRBV6-1|.
TGTGCCAGCAGTGAAGGGGATTGGGTGGGCACCATATATTTT
CASSEGDWVGTIYF
>.|TRBJ2-3|TRBV7-2|.
TGTGCCAGCAGCTTAGTTTCGTCCGGGGGCGATACGCAGTATTTT
CASSLVSSGGDTQYF
>.|TRBJ2-7|TRBV28|TRBD1
TGTGCCATCGAGAATTACACCGGGGACAGGGAAACTCCTACCTACGAGCAGTACTTC
CAIENYTGDRETPTYEQYF
>.|TRBJ1-4|TRBV4-3|.
TGCGCCAGCAGCCAAGATGGGCAGACAACTAATGAAAAACTGTTTTTT
CASSQDGQTTNEKLFF
>.|TRBJ1-5|TRBV7-8|.
TGTGCCAGCAGCGCCCTTCCATATGATATTAGCAATCAGCCCCAGCATTTT
CASSALPYDISNQPQHF
>.|TRBJ2-7|TRBV6-5|.
TGTGCCAGCAGCGGCGTAAGCTCCTACGAGCAGTACTTC
CASSGVSSYEQYF